The 27 T cell receptor beta chains listed next were all sequenced from one sample in a study of cytotoxic CD8 clonotypes in ibrutinib-treated CLL. Only in-frame clones appear in the TCRdb table, and some are missing; sequencing was by immunoSEQ multiplex PCR. Seen here are 90,000 to 100,000 clones, 70% to 80% observed once, and the top ten hold 32%. The source material was PBMCs, sampled after 12 months of ibrutinib treatment. These receptors were obtained from a human donor with chronic lymphocytic leukemia.

This clone was picked up a small number of times. The chain employs TRBV19 and TRBJ1-6; D uncertain. V lost 5 bases and J 8 bases, leaving 10 bases between the germline ends. Germline loops: CDR1 LNHDA, CDR2 SQIVND (reference sequence). The CDR3 sequence is 13 residues long. The CDR3 bases are TGTGCCAGTAGTGCCCGACGGGATTCACCCCTCCACTTT. This translates into CASSARRDSPLHF.

This CDR3 is CASSANPGGRTGELFF. For the CDR3, the DNA is TGTGCCAGCAGCGCCAACCCAGGGGGCCGAACCGGGGAGCTGTTTTTT. This chain connects TRBV7-9 to TRBJ2-2; TRBD1 agrees at 8 bases. The germline gives CDR1 SEHNR, CDR2 FQNEAQ (reference sequence). The CDR3 is made up of 16 amino acids. The V segment lost 5 bases and the J segment 5 bases; nucleotides outside the gene matches: 10.

This chain uses TRBV5-8 with TRBJ1-3; D gene unclear. Germline CDR1 SGHTS, CDR2 YDEGEE. CDR3 length: 11 amino acids. Trimming shortened V by 0 bases and J by 7 bases, and 2 bases separated the two germline ends. In DNA, the CDR3 is TGTGCCAGCAGCTTGGCTAACACCATATATTTT. It is translated as CASSLANTIYF.

V is TRBV6-1 and J is TRBJ1-5, with a tentative D call TRBD1 (6 bases). The CDR3 totals 12 residues. Trimming shortened V by 2 bases and J by 9 bases, and 8 bases separated the two germline ends. Germline V gene lookup returns CDR1 MNHNS and CDR2 SASEGT. The CDR3 DNA reads TGTGCCAGCAGTGAAACCAGGGGGCCCCAGCATTTT. Translating it yields CASSETRGPQHF.

The genes are TRBV25-1 and TRBJ2-6; weak D call: TRBD1 (6 bases). With 5 bases removed from V and 0 bases from J, the gap between germline ends came to 11 bases. This CDR3 comprises 16 residues. Germline CDR1 MGHDK, CDR2 SYGVNS. CDR3 loop: CASSWDISSGANVLTF. The CDR3 DNA reads TGTGCCAGCAGTTGGGACATCAGCTCTGGGGCCAACGTCCTGACTTTC.

This clone was recorded only once. This rearrangement joins TRBV19 to TRBJ2-2, with D perhaps being TRBD1 or TRBD2 (5 bases each). The V gene's germline CDR1 is LNHDA and CDR2 SQIVND (reference sequence). The length of the CDR3 is 14 residues. V lost 3 bases and J 5 bases, leaving 10 bases between the germline ends. The CDR3 DNA sequence: TGTGCCAGTAGTATCGTTGAGGGGACCGGGGAGCTGTTTTTT. Its translation: CASSIVEGTGELFF. Using reference TRBV19 and TRBJ2-2 for the parts outside the CDR3, the full variable domain is DGGITQSPKYLFRKEGQNVTLSCEQNLNHDAMYWYRQDPGQGLRLIYYSQIVNDFQKGDIAEGYSVSREKKESFPLTVTSAQKNPTAFYLCASSIVEGTGELFFGEGSRLTVL.

This rearrangement joins TRBV18 to TRBJ2-3; TRBD2 matches at 8 bases. In germline, CDR1 is KGHSH, CDR2 LQKENI. Losses at the gene ends were 3 bases for V and 0 bases for J; bases not matched to a gene: 8. CDR3 length equals 17 residues. CDR3 DNA sequence: TGTGCCAGCTCACCCCCCCCGTCGGGGGGGAGCACAGATACGCAGTATTTT. This encodes CASSPPPSGGSTDTQYF.

The chain is built from TRBV19 and TRBJ1-5, with 12 bases identical to TRBD1. Germline V gene lookup returns CDR1 LNHDA and CDR2 SQIVND (reference sequence). There are 16 residues in the CDR3. Germline trimming cut 5 bases from V and 6 bases from J; bases unmatched to any gene: 8. CDR3 sequence reads: CASSPGDRGQGQPQHF. The CDR3 coding sequence is TGTGCCAGTAGTCCGGGGGACAGGGGGCAGGGTCAGCCCCAGCATTTT.

The rearrangement uses TRBV19 and TRBJ2-1, with D possibly being TRBD1 (5 bases). The CDR3 consists of 14 residues. Trimming shortened V by 8 bases and J by 1 base, and 12 bases separated the two germline ends. The germline V gene has CDR1 LNHDA and CDR2 SQIVND (reference sequence). The CDR3 nucleotides are TGTGCCAGTGAATTGCCAGGGTCCTACAATGAGCAGTTCTTC. Its protein product is CASELPGSYNEQFF. Together with reference TRBV19 and TRBJ2-1, the CDR3 gives the full variable domain: DGGITQSPKYLFRKEGQNVTLSCEQNLNHDAMYWYRQDPGQGLRLIYYSQIVNDFQKGDIAEGYSVSREKKESFPLTVTSAQKNPTAFYLCASELPGSYNEQFFGPGTRLTVL.

The chain recombines TRBV2 with TRBJ2-3, with TRBD2 matching over 13 bases. Germline loops: CDR1 SNHLY, CDR2 FYNNEI. V was pared by 4 bases and J by 1 base, with 8 bases of the junction left unmatched. There are 18 residues in the CDR3. The CDR3 loop is CASSGTSGGAVGTDTQYF. Written as DNA, the CDR3 is TGTGCCAGCAGTGGAACTAGCGGGGGGGCCGTGGGCACAGATACGCAGTATTTT.

V and J are TRBV15 and TRBJ2-7, with D possibly being TRBD2 (5 bases). The CDR3 sequence is 15 residues long. Germline V gene data show CDR1 as LNHNV and CDR2 as YYDKDF (reference sequence). V was cut by 0 bases and J by 3 bases, with 12 bases left in between. Written as DNA, the CDR3 is TGTGCCACCAGCAGAGATCGGGGTTTCGGCTACGAGCAGTACTTC. Protein: CATSRDRGFGYEQYF. Together with reference TRBV15 and TRBJ2-7, the CDR3 gives the full variable domain: DAMVIQNPRYQVTQFGKPVTLSCSQTLNHNVMYWYQQKSSQAPKLLFHYYDKDFNNEADTPDNFQSRRPNTSFCFLDIRSPGLGDTAMYLCATSRDRGFGYEQYFGPGTRLTVT.

This chain links TRBV7-9 with TRBJ2-7; D may be TRBD1 (7 bases). The CDR3 has 15 residues. V was trimmed by 5 bases and J by 0 bases, leaving 14 bases between them. From germline, CDR1 is SEHNR and CDR2 FQNEAQ (reference sequence). The CDR3: CASSLIQGGSYEQYF. CDR3 nucleotides: TGTGCCAGCAGCCTCATCCAGGGGGGCTCCTACGAGCAGTACTTC.

This clone was observed a few times. The V gene is TRBV11-1, the J gene TRBJ1-4, with TRBD1 matching over 10 bases. CDR3 length: 14 residues. Germline trimming cut 5 bases from V and 6 bases from J; bases unmatched to any gene: 3. Germline V gene data show CDR1 as SGHAT and CDR2 as FQDESV (reference sequence). CDR3 sequence reads: CASSPGQGYEKLFF. CDR3 nucleotide sequence: TGTGCCAGCAGCCCGGGACAGGGGTATGAAAAACTGTTTTTT.

About this clone itself: The sample holds other DNA sequences that translate to the same CDR3. V usage is TRBV19 and J usage is TRBJ1-5; the D is unclear. The CDR3 extends over 15 amino acids. CDR1 is LNHDA, CDR2 SQIVND, per germline (reference sequence). V was trimmed by 1 base and J by 1 base, leaving 8 bases between them. The DNA of the CDR3 is TGTGCCAGTAGTATAGGGGCCCCGAGCAATCAGCCCCAGCATTTT. The encoded protein is CASSIGAPSNQPQHF.

The count of this clone is one. The rearrangement links TRBV7-9 to TRBJ1-1, with D uncertain. Germline CDR1 and CDR2: SEHNR and FQNEAQ (reference sequence). The CDR3 runs to 14 residues. Trimming pared 5 bases from V and 3 bases from J, leaving 13 bases between. The chain's CDR3 is CASSKSNPDTEAFF. CDR3 nucleotide sequence: TGTGCCAGCAGCAAATCCAACCCCGACACTGAAGCTTTCTTT.

This sequence joins TRBV4-2 and TRBJ2-1; tentatively, D is TRBD2 (6 bases). Trimming took 4 bases from V and 7 from J, leaving 17 bases between them. Per germline, CDR1 LGHNA and CDR2 YNFKEQ. There are 15 residues in the CDR3. The CDR3 sequence: CASSRDSGLRNEQFF. The CDR3 nucleotides read TGTGCCAGCAGCCGGGACTCTGGCCTTAGGAATGAGCAGTTCTTC.

The table lists this clone with a count of one. The gene calls are TRBV5-6 and TRBJ2-3; no reliable D call. V lost 0 bases and J lost 6, with 11 bases in between. Germline CDR1 is SGHDT and CDR2 is YYEEEE. The CDR3 is made up of 14 amino acids. The CDR3 protein is CASSLGLLGDTQYF. The CDR3 region has the DNA TGTGCCAGCAGCTTGGGGCTCCTAGGGGATACGCAGTATTTT.

The chain combines TRBV7-3 with TRBJ2-6; the D is unclear. This CDR3 is built from 15 residues. The V end lost 2 bases, the J end lost 3 bases, and 8 bases lay between the germline ends. Germline values: CDR1 SGHTA, CDR2 FQGTGA. CDR3 residues: CASSLPHGGANVLTF. The CDR3, as DNA: TGTGCCAGCAGCTTACCACACGGTGGGGCCAACGTCCTGACTTTC.

The chain recombines TRBV7-7 with TRBJ2-5; 8 nucleotides align to TRBD2. The ends lost 1 base at V and 1 base at J; junction bases unmatched: 5. Germline loops: CDR1 SSHAT, CDR2 FNYEAQ (reference sequence). CDR3 length: 16 residues. CDR3: CASSLGRGVSQETQYF. The CDR3 DNA reads as TGTGCCAGCAGCTTAGGGCGGGGGGTTTCCCAAGAGACCCAGTACTTC.

The V and J genes are TRBV19 and TRBJ2-7, with D hard to call. Germline V gene sequence: CDR1 LNHDA, CDR2 SQIVND (reference sequence). The CDR3 is 14 residues long. Trimming took 4 bases from V and 6 from J, leaving 16 bases between them. Here the CDR3 DNA reads TGTGCCAGTAGTAGGGTTTTAGACCTCGGCGAGCAGTACTTC. It is translated as CASSRVLDLGEQYF.

This chain links TRBV13 with TRBJ2-2; TRBD2 matches 13 bases. With V trimmed by 5 bases and J by 6 bases, 18 bases remained unmatched. Germline V gene lookup returns CDR1 PRHDT and CDR2 FYEKMQ (reference sequence). The CDR3 runs to 20 residues. The CDR3 sequence is CASSASSRVPGLAGAGELFF. In DNA, the CDR3 is TGTGCCAGCAGCGCAAGCTCCCGGGTCCCAGGACTAGCGGGGGCCGGGGAGCTGTTTTTT.

The chain links TRBV6-6 to TRBJ2-7; TRBD1 might be the D (5 bases). The V gene's germline CDR1 is MNHNY and CDR2 SVGAGI (reference sequence). The CDR3 runs 13 residues. Trimming took off 0 bases at V and 2 bases at J, with 5 bases between the two ends. CDR3 loop: CASSYSGPYEQYF. CDR3 nucleotides: TGTGCCAGCAGTTACTCGGGGCCCTACGAGCAGTACTTC.

This chain connects TRBV6-1 to TRBJ1-1; TRBD1 might be the D (5 bases). The V end lost 8 bases, the J end lost 4 bases, and 14 bases lay between the germline ends. From germline, CDR1 is MNHNS and CDR2 SASEGT. The CDR3 runs to 13 residues. In DNA, the CDR3 is TGTGCCAGCGATCGGGGCGGGGGCACTGAAGCTTTCTTT. Translation gives CASDRGGGTEAFF.

The genes are TRBV18 and TRBJ2-7; 11 positions agree with TRBD1. CDR1 and CDR2 from the germline V gene are KGHSH and LQKENI. There are 15 residues in the CDR3. With 1 base clipped from V and 3 bases from J, the junction kept 2 bases outside the gene matches. The CDR3 loop is CASSPLGTGGYEQYF. CDR3 nucleotide sequence: TGTGCCAGCTCACCACTCGGGACAGGGGGCTACGAGCAGTACTTC.

The chain recombines TRBV19 with TRBJ1-2, with a tentative D call TRBD1 (6 bases). Germline V lookup: CDR1 LNHDA, CDR2 SQIVND (reference sequence). Trimming took off 6 bases at V and 4 bases at J, with 12 bases between the two ends. The CDR3 is 13 amino acids. Here the CDR3 DNA reads TGTGCCAGTAGGAACCAGGGGAGCTATGGCTACACCTTC. Amino acids: CASRNQGSYGYTF.

Notes on this clone: Other DNA sequences in this sample translate to the same CDR3. CDR3 residues: CASSPQETQYF. The CDR3 nucleotides are TGTGCCAGCTCACCACAAGAGACCCAGTACTTC. V is TRBV18 and J is TRBJ2-5; no definite D call. Per germline, CDR1 KGHSH and CDR2 LQKENI. The CDR3 sequence is 11 residues long. V was trimmed by 1 base and J by 3 bases, leaving 0 bases between them.

This clone has more than one count but fewer than ten. This chain joins TRBV5-1 and TRBJ1-4; 7 bases align to TRBD1. V gave up 6 bases and J gave up 0 bases; unmatched junction bases: 8. This CDR3 comprises 16 residues. The germline V gene encodes CDR1 SGHRS and CDR2 YFSETQ. The CDR3 DNA sequence: TGCGCCAGCACCATACAGGGGATTGCAACTAATGAAAAACTGTTTTTT. Translation gives CASTIQGIATNEKLFF. Supplemented by reference TRBV5-1 and TRBJ1-4, the full variable domain reads KAGVTQTPRYLIKTRGQQVTLSCSPISGHRSVSWYQQTPGQGLQFLFEYFSETQRNKGNFPGRFSGRQFSNSRSEMNVSTLELGDSALYLCASTIQGIATNEKLFFGSGTQLSVL.